Sequencing of this T cell receptor beta chain was carried out in a study of CD8 T cells in Susac syndrome (dated by TCRdb to between 2018 and 2020). Background on the whole study: Whether CD8+ T cell activation and differentiation in Susac syndrome was antigen driven was tested using repertoire sequencing. Paper-wide results and their limitations: The number of individuals in the TCR sequencing and HLA analysis was recognized as being relatively small.

RNA was extracted using the RNeasy kit, and roughly 0.45 to 1 ug of the RNA was reverse transcribed with random hexamers. TCR beta CDR3 regions were amplified with the immunoSEQ multiplex PCR assay covering 54 Vbeta and 13 Jbeta segments. Bias from PCR amplification was corrected by using a synthetic template baseline for primer optimization and for computational correction. The authors' pipeline ran thus. Only productive sequences were kept, with reads annotated to V, D and J genes according to IMGT and analyzed in immunoSEQ Analyzer. Clonality was calculated as one minus the Shannon entropy normalized by log2 of the number of productive unique sequences. Public and private clones were assessed among the 100 most prevalent clones of each patient and control. Clones were defined as Susac-specific if absent from the healthy and MS cohorts, from 1052 published viral clones and from other ImmuneACCESS disease sequences. TCRdb reran the public reads through fastp at Q25 and MiXCR, keeping productive beta chains. Each record represents a unique CDR3 protein, reported with the most common genes and DNA among its rows. The V and J calls were determined by TCRdb, not by the authors. The sample table shows around 200,000 distinct CDR3 sequences, and roughly 94% are seen once. Around 0.08% of the sample is taken by the ten largest.

High-throughput TCR beta sequencing profiled peripheral blood CD8+ and CD4+ T cells from healthy donors, Susac syndrome patients and multiple sclerosis patients. The multiple sclerosis controls were treatment-naive patients whose relapsing-remitting disease, either stable or active, fulfilled the revised McDonald criteria. Bulk CD8+ and CD4+ T cells were purified magnetically by negative isolation, whereas CD8+ TEMRA cells were enriched by FACS. Blood was collected in EDTA tubes and processed within 24 hours, with PBMCs isolated through density gradient centrifugation. PBMCs destined for TCR sequencing were cryopreserved in liquid nitrogen and later thawed in a 37 °C water bath. The sorted or isolated CD4+, CD8+ and CD8+ TEMRA cells reached a purity of at least 90%. V is pared back by 1 base and J by 4 bases, with 8 bases lying between the germline termini. Including cysteine and phenylalanine, the CDR3 has 14 amino acids. Kept here is only the CDR3 DNA, which spans 42 bases and is read in frame from base 1. The germline V gene (reference sequence) provides CDR1 LGHDT and CDR2 YNNKEL.

Regarding this clonotype: Its antigen target is currently unknown. There are no base qualities to consult, and no much larger clone falls within one base.

The sample consisted of CD4+ T cells from PBMCs. The chain is encoded by TRBV3-1 joined to TRBJ1-3; no D gene call is confident. This sequence originates from a human donor with multiple sclerosis. The DNA sequence is given as TGTGCCAGCAGCCAAGGGACGCAAGGAAACACCATATATTTT. This translates into CASSQGTQGNTIYF.